The 32 T cell receptor beta chains given below trace back to one sample, sequenced in a study of blood T cell repertoires in COVID-19. Sequencing was performed with immunoSEQ multiplex PCR; in TCRdb, only in-frame clones are kept and a portion is missing. This sample has fewer than 70,000 clones, with 90% found just once. Sequences were obtained from peripheral blood. The receptors originated from a woman aged 80 or older with active COVID-19.

This sequence joins TRBV5-4 and TRBJ2-1, with a tentative D call TRBD2 (5 bases). V gave up 1 base and J gave up 9 bases, with 11 bases separating them. This CDR3 spans 13 amino acids. Looked up from germline, CDR1 is SGHNT and CDR2 is YYREEE (reference sequence). DNA for the CDR3: TGTGCCAGCAGCTTGTCGGGATTTGGTGAGCAGTTCTTC. This codes for CASSLSGFGEQFF.

The chain links TRBV6-5 to TRBJ2-3, with TRBD1 matching 9 bases. V was pared by 8 bases and J by 3 bases, with 9 bases of the junction left unmatched. This CDR3 is built from 15 residues. Germline-derived CDR1 and CDR2 are MNHEY and SVGAGI. The CDR3: CASVPGTGQTDTQYF. For the CDR3, the DNA is TGTGCCAGCGTCCCCGGGACAGGGCAGACAGATACGCAGTATTTT.

The chain carries TRBV5-5 and TRBJ2-1; 9 bases map to TRBD2. Trimming at V came to 0 bases and at J to 10 bases, leaving 8 bases not matched to a gene. CDR1 SGHKS and CDR2 YYEKEE come from the germline V gene (reference sequence). The CDR3 totals 15 residues. CDR3 amino acids: CASSLGGLAASEQFF. The CDR3 region has the DNA TGTGCCAGCAGCTTGGGGGGACTAGCCGCTAGCGAGCAGTTCTTC.

This chain links TRBV24-1 with TRBJ2-7; D is possibly TRBD2 (7 bases). Germline V gives CDR1 KGHDR, CDR2 SFDVKD. The CDR3 totals 15 residues. V dropped 1 base and J dropped 5 bases, with 14 bases sitting between them. The DNA of the CDR3 is TGTGCCACCAGTGATTTACGGGGGGCGCGCAACGAGCAGTACGTC. Protein sequence: CATSDLRGARNEQYV.

This sequence joins TRBV5-1 and TRBJ2-1; D is unclear. This CDR3 has 15 amino acids. The V end was cut by 1 base, the J end by 4 bases, with 12 bases between. The V gene's germline CDR1 is SGHRS and CDR2 YFSETQ. The CDR3 region has the DNA TGCGCCAGCAGCTTGTCTGGCGGTCAGTACAATGAGCAGTTCTTC. Amino acid sequence: CASSLSGGQYNEQFF.

This chain joins TRBV2 and TRBJ2-2; 9 positions match TRBD1. The CDR3 covers 15 residues. The V gene end was trimmed by 6 bases and the J gene end by 5 bases; junction bases not matched to a gene: 7. CDR1 SNHLY and CDR2 FYNNEI come from the germline V gene. For the CDR3, the DNA is TGTGCCAGCAGCCAGGACAGGGGTGGAACCGGGGAGCTGTTTTTT. Translating gives CASSQDRGGTGELFF.

The chain is built from TRBV5-1 and TRBJ2-3, with TRBD2 identical over 7 bases. The ends lost 4 bases at V and 1 base at J; junction bases unmatched: 9. There are 16 residues in the CDR3. The V gene's germline CDR1 is SGHRS and CDR2 YFSETQ. The CDR3 nucleotides are TGCGCCAGCAGCCAGGCTCCGGCGGGAGGCACAGATACGCAGTATTTT. Its translation is CASSQAPAGGTDTQYF.

The chain uses TRBV11-3 and TRBJ2-5; D gene ambiguous. Trimming stripped 1 base from V and 4 bases from J, with 7 bases between. The CDR3 extends over 13 amino acids. Looked up from germline, CDR1 is SGHNT and CDR2 is YENEEA. CDR3 in DNA: TGTGCCAGCAGCTTAGGGGCCCCAGAGACCCAGTACTTC. Protein: CASSLGAPETQYF.

The V gene is TRBV2, the J gene TRBJ1-6, with TRBD1 matching over 10 bases. Germline V gives CDR1 SNHLY, CDR2 FYNNEI. The junction had 2 bases not matched to a gene; V was cut back by 2 bases and J by 7 bases. This CDR3 has 15 amino acids. This CDR3 is CASSERDRGNSPLHF. Here the CDR3 DNA reads TGTGCCAGCAGTGAAAGGGACAGGGGAAATTCACCCCTCCACTTT.

This rearrangement joins TRBV9 to TRBJ1-6; 10 bases map to TRBD1. The CDR3 runs to 15 residues. CDR1 SGDLS and CDR2 YYNGEE come from the germline V gene. V lost 3 bases to trimming and J lost 10 bases; unmatched junction nucleotides: 7. CDR3 protein: CASSAPGTGESPLHF. In nucleotides, the CDR3 is TGTGCCAGCAGCGCACCCGGGACAGGGGAATCACCCCTCCACTTT.

J is TRBJ1-6 and V is TRBV7-9; D remains ambiguous. From germline, CDR1 is SEHNR and CDR2 FQNEAQ (reference sequence). The CDR3 length is 14 residues. V was trimmed by 1 base and J by 5 bases, leaving 6 bases between them. CDR3 amino acids: CASSLGSDNSPLHF. The DNA for the CDR3 is TGTGCCAGCAGCTTAGGGTCAGATAATTCACCCCTCCACTTT.

The V gene is TRBV15, the J gene TRBJ2-1; 9 positions agree with TRBD1. CDR3 length: 13 residues. Germline CDR1 LNHNV, CDR2 YYDKDF (reference sequence). Germline trimming cut 0 bases from V and 15 bases from J; bases unmatched to any gene: 6. The CDR3 spells CATSREPGTGPFF. DNA of the CDR3: TGTGCCACCAGCAGAGAGCCCGGGACAGGGCCGTTCTTC.

This clone came up a few times. This chain uses TRBV28 with TRBJ2-7; D perhaps matches TRBD2 (6 bases). V lost 4 bases and J lost 1, with 11 bases in between. The CDR3 runs to 14 residues. From germline, CDR1 is MDHEN and CDR2 SYDVKM. The CDR3 DNA reads TGTGCCAGCAGTTCGCCCGGGACTTCCTACGAGCAGTACTTC. Translated: CASSSPGTSYEQYF.

The gene calls are TRBV6-5 and TRBJ2-1; possibly TRBD2 for D (6 bases). The CDR3 covers 14 residues. CDR1 MNHEY and CDR2 SVGAGI come from the germline V gene. V lost 10 bases and J lost 2, with 15 bases in between. The CDR3 is CAISEERAYNEQFF. The CDR3, as DNA: TGTGCCATCTCGGAGGAGCGGGCCTACAATGAGCAGTTCTTC.

The V and J genes are TRBV28 and TRBJ2-7; 9 positions match TRBD1. The germline CDR1 and CDR2 sequences are MDHEN and SYDVKM. The ends lost 5 bases at V and 5 bases at J; junction bases unmatched: 13. This CDR3 is 16 amino acids long. The CDR3 bases are TGTGCCAGCAGTCGTGCCCCGGGACAGGGCCCCCACGAGCAGTACGTC. The encoded protein is CASSRAPGQGPHEQYV.

CDR3 region: CASSQAPGQGIEQYF. The CDR3 DNA reads TGCGCCAGCAGCCAAGCCCCGGGACAGGGGATCGAGCAGTACTTC. The rearrangement joins TRBV4-1 to TRBJ2-7, with 10 bases that match TRBD1. Germline V gene data show CDR1 as MGHRA and CDR2 as YSYEKL. The CDR3 spans 15 residues. V trimming: 1 base; J trimming: 6 bases; junction bases outside the gene matches: 6.

This clone was counted a few times. The chain carries TRBV11-2 and TRBJ2-3; 7 nucleotides match TRBD2. The germline CDR1 and CDR2 sequences are SGHAT and FQNNGV. The CDR3 is 17 residues long. V shed 2 bases and J 4 bases; nucleotides not matched to a gene: 12. In nucleotides, the CDR3 is TGTGCCAGCAGCTTAACTCTGAGCGGGATGGGTTCAGATACGCAGTATTTT. It encodes CASSLTLSGMGSDTQYF.

The J gene is TRBJ2-5, the V gene TRBV28; D is ambiguous. The CDR3 spans 12 residues. V lost 4 bases and J lost 9, with 12 bases in between. Per germline, CDR1 MDHEN and CDR2 SYDVKM. The CDR3 protein is CASSSPSAAQYF. The CDR3, as DNA: TGTGCCAGCAGTTCCCCTTCTGCGGCCCAGTACTTC.

This chain connects TRBV19 to TRBJ1-4, with D possibly matching TRBD1 (5 bases). The V and J ends lost 1 base and 7 bases respectively, with 13 bases between them. Germline V gene sequence: CDR1 LNHDA, CDR2 SQIVND (reference sequence). The CDR3 spans 15 residues. In nucleotides, the CDR3 is TGTGCCAGTAGTATAGCCGATGGGGCCGGTGAAAAACTGTTTTTT. Protein sequence: CASSIADGAGEKLFF.

The J gene is TRBJ2-7, the V gene TRBV5-1; a possible D gene is TRBD1 (6 bases). The CDR3 has 13 amino acids. Per the germline V gene, CDR1 is SGHRS and CDR2 is YFSETQ. The V gene lost 5 bases and the J gene lost 2 bases, with 11 bases spanning the gap. CDR3 bases: TGCGCCAGCAGGGTAGAGGGGGCCTACGAGCAGTACTTC. Protein sequence: CASRVEGAYEQYF.

This clone showed up just once. The gene calls are TRBV18 and TRBJ2-7, with D tentatively TRBD2 (5 bases). This CDR3 contains 13 residues. V was shortened by 0 bases and J by 5 bases, with 8 bases between the two germline ends. Germline lookup yields CDR1 KGHSH and CDR2 LQKENI. CDR3 sequence: CASSPPEGDEQYV. The CDR3 DNA sequence: TGTGCCAGCTCACCACCTGAGGGAGACGAGCAGTACGTC.

The rearrangement uses TRBV6-5 and TRBJ1-1; possibly TRBD1 for D (5 bases). The V gene's germline CDR1 is MNHEY and CDR2 SVGAGI. The V end lost 3 bases, the J end lost 4 bases, and 12 bases lay between the germline ends. CDR3 size: 14 residues. The CDR3 bases are TGTGCCAGCAGTTATTCGCGACAGATCACTGAAGCTTTCTTT. Residues: CASSYSRQITEAFF.

DNA of the CDR3: TGTGCCAGCAGCGTCCCGGGACTAATTTACAATGAGCAGTTCTTC. Protein: CASSVPGLIYNEQFF. The chain joins TRBV7-9 to TRBJ2-1; 7 bases agree with TRBD2. V was clipped by 5 bases and J by 4 bases; unmatched bases: 8. Germline assignment: CDR1 SEHNR and CDR2 FQNEAQ (reference sequence). This CDR3 contains 15 residues.

The chain couples TRBV6-6 to TRBJ2-7; D ambiguous. Looked up from germline, CDR1 is MNHNY and CDR2 is SVGAGI (reference sequence). The V gene lost 2 bases and the J gene lost 6 bases, with 14 bases spanning the gap. The CDR3 consists of 14 residues. Here the CDR3 DNA reads TGTGCCAGCAGTTACCCCGAGGAAGCAGTCGAGCAGTACTTC. Residues: CASSYPEEAVEQYF.

The chain couples TRBV4-2 to TRBJ1-4; D remains ambiguous. V was pared by 1 base and J by 8 bases, with 14 bases between. In germline, CDR1 is LGHNA, CDR2 YNFKEQ. CDR3 length equals 15 residues. DNA of the CDR3: TGTGCCAGCAGCCAAGGAGAGGGAGGCGGCGAAAAACTGTTTTTT. It yields the protein CASSQGEGGGEKLFF.

This clone has just one count. The rearrangement joins TRBV27 to TRBJ2-1, with TRBD2 matching 7 bases. CDR3 length equals 14 residues. CDR1 and CDR2 (germline): MNHEY, SMNVEV (reference sequence). Trimming at V came to 7 bases and at J to 4 bases, leaving 7 bases not matched to a gene. The CDR3, as DNA: TGTGCCAGCAAATCCGGGACTATTTACAATGAGCAGTTCTTC. As protein: CASKSGTIYNEQFF.

This CDR3 reads CASSVAAGDTQYF. The CDR3 nucleotides read TGTGCCAGTAGTGTAGCGGCGGGAGATACGCAGTATTTT. This chain connects TRBV19 to TRBJ2-3; D is perhaps TRBD2 (6 bases). V lost 5 bases and J lost 5, with 11 bases in between. The V gene's germline CDR1 is LNHDA and CDR2 SQIVND (reference sequence). This CDR3 is built from 13 residues.

The sample holds one count of this clone. The chain joins TRBV3-1 (or the pseudogene TRBV3-2) to TRBJ2-3; 8 bases match TRBD2. The CDR3 is 15 amino acids. The trim removed 6 bases at V and 5 bases at J, leaving 10 bases unmatched. Germline-derived CDR1 and CDR2 are LGHDT and YNNKEL (reference sequence). CDR3 DNA: TGTGCCAGCAGTGGCAGCAGCGGGGGAGGAGATACGCAGTATTTT. Its protein is CASSGSSGGGDTQYF.

The chain recombines TRBV27 with TRBJ2-3; TRBD1 might be the D (5 bases). Germline V gene sequence: CDR1 MNHEY, CDR2 SMNVEV (reference sequence). The CDR3 is 14 amino acids. Between the trimmed V and J ends, which lost 7 bases and 1 base, there was a span of 12 bases. The CDR3: CASTPRAGTDTQYF. The CDR3 DNA follows: TGTGCCAGCACCCCCAGGGCGGGCACAGATACGCAGTATTTT.

The chain has TRBV19 and TRBJ1-4, with 8 bases lining up with TRBD1. The CDR3 is 13 residues long. Germline-derived CDR1 and CDR2 are LNHDA and SQIVND (reference sequence). After removal of 9 bases from V and 7 bases from J, the junction contained 7 bases not matched to a gene. The CDR3 reads CASRDRGGEKLFF. CDR3 DNA: TGTGCCAGCAGAGACAGGGGAGGTGAAAAACTGTTTTTT.

The chain uses TRBV7-8 and TRBJ2-7, with a possible D match to TRBD2 (5 bases). The CDR3 totals 14 residues. Trimming removed 2 bases at V and 4 bases at J, with 12 bases between. Germline CDR1 SGHVS, CDR2 FQNEAQ. The CDR3 sequence is CASSLSEVYYEQYV. The CDR3 bases are TGTGCCAGCAGCTTATCGGAGGTGTATTACGAGCAGTACGTC.

The chain links TRBV28 to TRBJ1-4, with no clear D. Per germline, CDR1 MDHEN and CDR2 SYDVKM. Between the trimmed V and J ends, which lost 5 bases and 5 bases, there was a span of 15 bases. The length of the CDR3 is 15 residues. In DNA form, the CDR3 reads TGTGCCAGCAGTACACAGAAGGATACGAATGAAAAACTGTTTTTT. Translated, it gives CASSTQKDTNEKLFF. The variable domain in full, with the rest retrieved from reference TRBV28 and TRBJ1-4, is DVKVTQSSRYLVKRTGEKVFLECVQDMDHENMFWYRQDPGLGLRLIYFSYDVKMKEKGDIPEGYSVSREKKERFSLILESASTNQTSMYLCASSTQKDTNEKLFFGSGTQLSVL.